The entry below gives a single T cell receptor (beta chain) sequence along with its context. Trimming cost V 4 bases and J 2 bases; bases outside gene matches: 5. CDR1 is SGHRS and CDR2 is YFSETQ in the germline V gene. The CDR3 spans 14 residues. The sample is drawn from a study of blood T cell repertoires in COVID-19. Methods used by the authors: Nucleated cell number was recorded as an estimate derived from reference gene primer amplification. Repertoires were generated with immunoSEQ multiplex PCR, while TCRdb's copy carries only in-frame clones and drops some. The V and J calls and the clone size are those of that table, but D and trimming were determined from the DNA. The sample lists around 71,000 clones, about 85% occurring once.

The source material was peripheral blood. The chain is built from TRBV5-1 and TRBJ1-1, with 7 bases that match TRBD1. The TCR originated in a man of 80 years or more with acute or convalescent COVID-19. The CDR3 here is CASSGHRGNTEAFF. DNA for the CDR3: TGCGCCAGCAGCGGCCACAGGGGAAACACTGAAGCTTTCTTT.